These 22 T cell receptor beta chains originate from one sample sequenced in a study of radiotherapy plus CTLA-4 blockade in lung cancer. Sequenced by immunoSEQ multiplex PCR; TCRdb stores in-frame clones only, minus some. The repertoire holds approximately 98,000 clones, 75% to 85% seen once, with around 3.5% in the top ten. Here the sequenced sample was peripheral blood, taken from a patient treated with radiotherapy plus ipilimumab. These receptors all come from a human donor with non-small cell lung cancer who had a partial response to radiotherapy plus ipilimumab.

The V gene is TRBV9, the J gene TRBJ2-5; TRBD1 might be the D (5 bases). CDR3 size: 13 residues. V was cut by 9 bases and J by 5 bases, with 17 bases left in between. Germline CDR1 and CDR2: SGDLS and YYNGEE. The CDR3 nucleotides read TGTGCCATCTTCAGGGAACGGAAGGAGACCCAGTACTTC. This sequence encodes CAIFRERKETQYF.

This clone was seen only a few times. This chain links TRBV28 with TRBJ2-7, with TRBD2 identical over 7 bases. V dropped 6 bases and J dropped 0; count of bases not matched to a gene: 8. The length of the CDR3 is 15 residues. In germline, CDR1 is MDHEN, CDR2 SYDVKM. In nucleotides, the CDR3 is TGTGCCAGCAGACGACCCGGGACTAACTCCTACGAGCAGTACTTC. The encoded protein is CASRRPGTNSYEQYF.

This chain uses TRBV5-1 with TRBJ1-1; D gene uncertain. CDR3 length: 13 amino acids. CDR1 SGHRS and CDR2 YFSETQ come from the germline V gene. V was trimmed by 3 bases and J by 1 base, leaving 7 bases between them. CDR3 DNA: TGCGCCAGCAGCTCCACGGGGAACACTGAAGCTTTCTTT. Protein sequence: CASSSTGNTEAFF.

This clone has just a few counts. The gene calls are TRBV2 and TRBJ1-5, with TRBD1 matching 7 bases. The CDR3 extends over 14 amino acids. V lost 1 base to trimming and J lost 5 bases; unmatched junction nucleotides: 2. The germline gives CDR1 SNHLY, CDR2 FYNNEI. The DNA of the CDR3 is TGTGCCAGCAGTGAAGGGACAGGTTATCAGCCCCAGCATTTT. Its translation is CASSEGTGYQPQHF.

This chain links TRBV11-2 with TRBJ2-2; 7 bases map to TRBD2. With 8 bases clipped from V and 5 bases from J, the junction kept 11 bases outside the gene matches. Germline values: CDR1 SGHAT, CDR2 FQNNGV. The CDR3 length is 15 residues. CDR3 in DNA: TGTGCCAGCCGCGGGGCGGGAGCTCGAACCGGGGAGCTGTTTTTT. It specifies CASRGAGARTGELFF. The variable domain in full, completed from reference TRBV11-2 and TRBJ2-2, reads EAGVAQSPRYKIIEKRQSVAFWCNPISGHATLYWYQQILGQGPKLLIQFQNNGVVDDSQLPKDRFSAERLKGVDSTLKIQPAKLEDSAVYLCASRGAGARTGELFFGEGSRLTVL.

J is TRBJ2-3 and V is TRBV5-4; 11 bases fit TRBD2. V shed 3 bases, J shed 2 bases, and the junction held 5 bases outside the gene matches. The CDR3 loop spans 16 amino acids. Germline assignment: CDR1 SGHNT and CDR2 YYREEE (reference sequence). The CDR3 region is CASSSPTSGTTDTQYF. The CDR3 DNA reads as TGTGCCAGCAGCTCCCCGACTAGCGGGACCACAGATACGCAGTATTTT.

The gene calls are TRBV6-5 and TRBJ2-7; D not certain. CDR1 is MNHEY and CDR2 is SVGAGI in the germline V gene. Between the trimmed V and J ends, which lost 2 bases and 1 base, there was a span of 6 bases. This CDR3 spans 13 amino acids. CDR3 protein: CASSYPGSYEQYF. The CDR3 bases are TGTGCCAGCAGTTACCCGGGTTCCTACGAGCAGTACTTC.

The CDR3 protein is CASKLDQASYEQYF. The DNA of the CDR3 is TGCGCCAGCAAGCTTGACCAGGCCTCCTACGAGCAGTACTTC. The genes are TRBV5-1 and TRBJ2-7; no clear D gene. V was shortened by 6 bases and J by 0 bases, with 13 bases between the two germline ends. The CDR3 runs 14 residues. Germline V gives CDR1 SGHRS, CDR2 YFSETQ.

V and J are TRBV6-1 and TRBJ1-1; TRBD1 aligns across 7 bases. With V trimmed by 6 bases and J by 3 bases, 4 bases remained unmatched. The CDR3 loop spans 13 amino acids. The germline gives CDR1 MNHNS, CDR2 SASEGT. CDR3 amino acids: CASRTRGDTEAFF. CDR3 in DNA: TGTGCCAGCAGGACCAGGGGGGACACTGAAGCTTTCTTT.

This chain joins TRBV2 and TRBJ2-3; 14 nucleotides line up with TRBD2. Germline CDR1 is SNHLY and CDR2 is FYNNEI. The CDR3 contains 15 residues. V trimming: 7 bases; J trimming: 5 bases; junction bases outside the gene matches: 5. CDR3 DNA: TGTGCCAGCACAGCCGGGACTAGCGGGAGAGATACGCAGTATTTT. Its translation: CASTAGTSGRDTQYF. Together with reference TRBV2 and TRBJ2-3, the CDR3 gives the full variable domain: EPEVTQTPSHQVTQMGQEVILRCVPISNHLYFYWYRQILGQKVEFLVSFYNNEISEKSEIFDDQFSVERPDGSNFTLKIRSTKLEDSAMYFCASTAGTSGRDTQYFGPGTRLTVL.

This clone has only a few counts. This sequence joins TRBV6-1 and TRBJ2-7; 11 bases fit TRBD1. The V gene end was trimmed by 5 bases and the J gene end by 7 bases; junction bases not matched to a gene: 10. Germline values: CDR1 MNHNS, CDR2 SASEGT. CDR3 length equals 15 residues. This CDR3 is CASSQMGTGGQEQYF. CDR3 bases: TGTGCCAGCAGTCAGATGGGGACAGGGGGTCAGGAGCAGTACTTC.

This chain connects TRBV30 to TRBJ1-5; D gene unclear. In germline, CDR1 is GTSNPN, CDR2 SVGIG (reference sequence). The length of the CDR3 is 13 residues. V was pared by 0 bases and J by 7 bases, with 10 bases between. CDR3: CAWSVQGRQPQHF. The CDR3 DNA reads as TGTGCCTGGAGTGTACAAGGGAGACAGCCCCAGCATTTT.

This clone was recorded a few times. The genes are TRBV4-1 and TRBJ2-7; tentatively, D is TRBD1 (6 bases). Germline-derived CDR1 and CDR2 are MGHRA and YSYEKL. This CDR3 is 14 amino acids long. Trimming removed 1 base at V and 3 bases at J, with 10 bases between. The CDR3 DNA follows: TGCGCCAGCAGCCAAGGCGCAGGGGACTACGAGCAGTACTTC. Amino acid sequence: CASSQGAGDYEQYF.

This rearrangement joins TRBV5-1 to TRBJ1-4, with 7 bases aligning to TRBD1. Germline CDR1 is SGHRS and CDR2 is YFSETQ. Unmatched junction bases numbered 4, after V lost 2 bases and J lost 6 bases. There are 14 residues in the CDR3. The CDR3 DNA reads as TGCGCCAGCAGCTTACAGGGGATGGATGAAAAACTGTTTTTT. It is translated as CASSLQGMDEKLFF.

J is TRBJ2-7 and V is TRBV5-1, with TRBD1 matching 8 bases. The CDR3 runs to 13 residues. Germline-derived CDR1 and CDR2 are SGHRS and YFSETQ. The V and J ends lost 6 bases and 5 bases, in that order; junction bases with no gene match: 7. The CDR3 DNA reads as TGCGCCAGCAACGGACAGGGAGCAAACGAGCAGTACTTC. Translation gives CASNGQGANEQYF. Looking up the rest from reference TRBV5-1 and TRBJ2-7 gives the full variable domain: KAGVTQTPRYLIKTRGQQVTLSCSPISGHRSVSWYQQTPGQGLQFLFEYFSETQRNKGNFPGRFSGRQFSNSRSEMNVSTLELGDSALYLCASNGQGANEQYFGPGTRLTVT.

The chain links TRBV5-4 to TRBJ1-1, with no clear D. Trimming cost V 4 bases and J 9 bases, with 19 bases left between them. The CDR3 sequence is 14 residues long. CDR1 is SGHNT, CDR2 YYREEE, per germline (reference sequence). The CDR3 is CASSPDGETHQAFF. As DNA, the CDR3 is TGTGCCAGCAGCCCCGACGGGGAGACACACCAAGCTTTCTTT. The full variable domain, rest sourced from reference TRBV5-4 and TRBJ1-1, is ETGVTQSPTHLIKTRGQQVTLRCSSQSGHNTVSWYQQALGQGPQFIFQYYREEENGRGNFPPRFSGLQFPNYSSELNVNALELDDSALYLCASSPDGETHQAFFGQGTRLTVV.

The chain employs TRBV27 and TRBJ1-5; D call uncertain. The V gene's germline CDR1 is MNHEY and CDR2 SMNVEV (reference sequence). CDR3 length equals 14 residues. With 5 bases removed from V and 7 bases from J, the gap between germline ends came to 15 bases. The CDR3 spells CASSEYRSQQPQHF. DNA of the CDR3: TGTGCCAGCAGTGAATACAGATCTCAACAGCCCCAGCATTTT.

J is TRBJ1-5 and V is TRBV11-2; a weak D match, TRBD1 (5 bases). Trimming pared 4 bases from V and 7 bases from J, leaving 11 bases between. This CDR3 has 13 amino acids. Germline CDR1 and CDR2: SGHAT and FQNNGV. Written as DNA, the CDR3 is TGTGCCAGCAGCTCAGGGAGGGACCAGCCCCAGCATTTT. Translating gives CASSSGRDQPQHF.

The chain joins TRBV7-6 to TRBJ2-5, with D unresolved. CDR1 SGHVS and CDR2 FNYEAQ come from the germline V gene. The CDR3 totals 15 residues. V lost 1 base and J 3 bases, leaving 12 bases between the germline ends. CDR3 bases: TGTGCCAGCAGCTTAGGCCACTCTATGGAAGAGACCCAGTACTTC. Translated: CASSLGHSMEETQYF.

The chain is built from TRBV5-1 and TRBJ2-2; 7 bases fit TRBD2. Trimming took 3 bases from V and 1 from J; bases not matched to a gene: 3. CDR3 length: 15 amino acids. In germline, CDR1 is SGHRS, CDR2 YFSETQ. The CDR3 sequence: CASSSGLQNTGELFF. The DNA for the CDR3 is TGCGCCAGCAGCTCGGGACTACAGAACACCGGGGAGCTGTTTTTT.

In this sample, this clone turned up a few times. J is TRBJ2-1 and V is TRBV9; D may be TRBD2 (6 bases). The CDR3 consists of 17 residues. Germline V gene data show CDR1 as SGDLS and CDR2 as YYNGEE. Trimming pared 3 bases from V and 1 base from J, leaving 17 bases between. The CDR3 here is CASSAAGLGGSYNEQFF. In DNA form, the CDR3 reads TGTGCCAGCAGCGCCGCTGGACTGGGAGGATCCTACAATGAGCAGTTCTTC.

The rearrangement joins TRBV11-2 to TRBJ1-4; no clear D gene. Trimming left V 4 bases short and J 5 bases short, with 14 bases between. Per germline, CDR1 SGHAT and CDR2 FQNNGV. The CDR3 covers 15 residues. CDR3 DNA sequence: TGTGCCAGCAGCTCCAGCCGAGATAGCAATGAAAAACTGTTTTTT. Translation gives CASSSSRDSNEKLFF. Filled out from reference TRBV11-2 and TRBJ1-4, the complete variable domain reads EAGVAQSPRYKIIEKRQSVAFWCNPISGHATLYWYQQILGQGPKLLIQFQNNGVVDDSQLPKDRFSAERLKGVDSTLKIQPAKLEDSAVYLCASSSSRDSNEKLFFGSGTQLSVL.